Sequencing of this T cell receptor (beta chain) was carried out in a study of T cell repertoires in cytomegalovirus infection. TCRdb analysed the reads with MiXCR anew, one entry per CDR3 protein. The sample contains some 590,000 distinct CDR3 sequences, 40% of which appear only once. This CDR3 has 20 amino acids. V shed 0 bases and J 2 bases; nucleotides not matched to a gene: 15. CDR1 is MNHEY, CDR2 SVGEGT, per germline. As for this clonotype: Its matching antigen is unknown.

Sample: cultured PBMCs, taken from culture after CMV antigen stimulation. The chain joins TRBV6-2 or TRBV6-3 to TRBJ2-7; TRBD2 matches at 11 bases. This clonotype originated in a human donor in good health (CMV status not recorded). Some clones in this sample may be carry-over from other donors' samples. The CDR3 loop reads CASSYSLPTPTSGKPYEQYF. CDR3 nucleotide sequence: TGTGCCAGCAGTTACTCTCTACCCACCCCGACTAGCGGGAAGCCCTACGAGCAGTACTTC.